This T cell receptor (beta chain) was recorded in a study of immune evolution from preneoplasia to lung adenocarcinoma. The table came from immunoSEQ multiplex PCR; TCRdb's copy has only in-frame clones and leaves some out. The data hold 9,000 to 10,000 clones, with around four fifths observed a single time. Germline V gene lookup returns CDR1 DFQATT and CDR2 SNEGSKA (reference sequence). The CDR3 runs 11 residues. V was cut by 6 bases and J by 1 base, with 6 bases left in between. The receptor was derived from a person aged 65 to 85 with lung adenocarcinoma. Source material: FFPE lung adenocarcinoma in situ tissue. The chain has TRBV20-1 and TRBJ1-1; D is ambiguous. DNA for the CDR3: TGCAGTGCCCGACAGAACACTGAAGCTTTCTTT. Translation gives CSARQNTEAFF.